This T cell receptor (beta chain) was documented in a study of cytomegalovirus exposure and HLA in healthy donors. Study-level points and caveats: In a later analysis, fewer than 20,000 TCR beta sequences were associated with HLA alleles at 0.05 false discovery rate.

Regarding this clone: Its antigen is currently unknown.

CDR1 SGHRS and CDR2 YFSETQ come from the germline V gene. CDR3 size: 16 residues. Germline trimming cut 0 bases from V and 3 bases from J; bases unmatched to any gene: 3. PCR used 60 Vbeta primers and 13 Jbeta primers. Sequenced by immunoSEQ multiplex PCR; TCRdb stores in-frame clones only, minus some. The data contain 70,000 or so clones, approximately 82% of them singletons. The rearrangement links TRBV5-1 to TRBJ2-5; 12 positions match TRBD2. The sample taken for sequencing was PBMCs. The receptor comes from a man aged 18 to 35 in good health and CMV-seronegative. The CDR3 nucleotides are TGCGCCAGCAGCTTGGGACTAGCGGGGGAAAAAGAGACCCAGTACTTC. Its translation is CASSLGLAGEKETQYF.